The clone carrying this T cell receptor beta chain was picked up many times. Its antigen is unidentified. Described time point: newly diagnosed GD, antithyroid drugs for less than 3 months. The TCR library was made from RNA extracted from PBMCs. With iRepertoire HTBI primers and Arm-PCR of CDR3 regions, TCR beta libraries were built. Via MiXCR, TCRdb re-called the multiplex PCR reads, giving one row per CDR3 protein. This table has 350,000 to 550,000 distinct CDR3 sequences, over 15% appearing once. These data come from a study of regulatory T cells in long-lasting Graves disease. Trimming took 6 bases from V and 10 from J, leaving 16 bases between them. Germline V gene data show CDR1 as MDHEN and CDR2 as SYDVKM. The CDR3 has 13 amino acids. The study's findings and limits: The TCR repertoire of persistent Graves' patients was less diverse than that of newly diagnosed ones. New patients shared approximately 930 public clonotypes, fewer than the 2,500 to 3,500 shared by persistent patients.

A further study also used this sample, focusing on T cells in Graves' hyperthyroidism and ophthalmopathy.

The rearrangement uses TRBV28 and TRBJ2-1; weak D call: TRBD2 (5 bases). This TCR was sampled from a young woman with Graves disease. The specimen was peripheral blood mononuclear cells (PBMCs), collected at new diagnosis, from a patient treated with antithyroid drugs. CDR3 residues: CASSSPRASEQFF. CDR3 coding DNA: TGTGCCAGCAGCTCCCCTCGAGCTAGCGAGCAGTTCTTC.